The 18 T cell receptor beta chains in this list originate from one sample, sequenced in a study of preoperative IRX-2 immunotherapy in early breast cancer (dated by TCRdb to the late 2010s). To prepare the library, the immunoSEQ multiplex PCR assay was applied. Held by TCRdb, this immuneACCESS table contains in-frame sequences only and omits some clones. Under half of the omission traces to an unresolved V gene where checked; the cause of the rest is unknown. The sample includes some 59,000 clones, with roughly 94% observed a single time. Clones ranked in the top ten supply under 2% of the sample. What the treatment or condition label conveys for this sample: preoperative locoregional IRX-2 cytokine immunotherapy. This specimen was acquired from a patient treated with IRX-2 immunotherapy. Source of these receptors: a human donor with breast cancer.

The gene calls are TRBV4-2 and TRBJ2-3, with 15 bases matching TRBD2. V lost 0 bases and J lost 9; bases outside the gene matches: 19. Germline V gene lookup returns CDR1 LGHNA and CDR2 YNFKEQ. The CDR3 contains 21 residues. The CDR3 DNA sequence: TGTGCCAGCAGCCAAGATCCCCCCCGCCGCCCGGGACTAGCGGGGGGAGGGACGCAGTATTTT. As protein: CASSQDPPRRPGLAGGGTQYF.

The chain combines TRBV9 with TRBJ2-3, with TRBD2 matching 9 bases. This CDR3 has 14 amino acids. The V gene end was trimmed by 2 bases and the J gene end by 6 bases; junction bases not matched to a gene: 4. Germline values: CDR1 SGDLS, CDR2 YYNGEE. Written as DNA, the CDR3 is TGTGCCAGCAGCGTCGGGACTAGCTGGGATACGCAGTATTTT. Translation gives CASSVGTSWDTQYF.

This sequence joins TRBV28 and TRBJ2-7, with 7 bases lining up with TRBD1. There are 11 residues in the CDR3. CDR1 and CDR2 from the germline V gene are MDHEN and SYDVKM. V dropped 6 bases and J dropped 10; count of bases not matched to a gene: 6. This CDR3 reads CASSLRDSQYF. The CDR3, as DNA: TGTGCCAGCAGCCTCCGGGACAGCCAGTACTTC.

The rearrangement links TRBV18 to TRBJ1-1; D possibly corresponds to TRBD1 (5 bases). V lost 5 bases and J lost 1, with 8 bases in between. CDR1 is KGHSH and CDR2 is LQKENI in the germline V gene. CDR3 length equals 13 residues. Here the CDR3 reads CASSGQANTEAFF. The CDR3, as DNA: TGTGCCAGCTCAGGACAAGCGAACACTGAAGCTTTCTTT.

This clone appeared once. The chain has TRBV5-1 and TRBJ1-1; no definite D call. Germline loops: CDR1 SGHRS, CDR2 YFSETQ. This CDR3 is 13 amino acids long. With 0 bases removed from V and 0 bases from J, the gap between germline ends came to 3 bases. The CDR3 protein is CASSLAVNTEAFF. CDR3 DNA: TGCGCCAGCAGCTTGGCTGTGAACACTGAAGCTTTCTTT.

The rearrangement uses TRBV6-1 and TRBJ2-3; D call uncertain. The CDR3 is 15 residues long. V was shortened by 3 bases and J by 0 bases, with 10 bases between the two germline ends. Germline V gene sequence: CDR1 MNHNS, CDR2 SASEGT. The CDR3 sequence: CASSDNPRSTDTQYF. Here the CDR3 DNA reads TGTGCCAGCAGTGATAACCCCAGGAGCACAGATACGCAGTATTTT.

This clone was seen a single time. V is TRBV5-1 and J is TRBJ2-3; D unresolved. CDR3 length: 15 residues. Per germline, CDR1 SGHRS and CDR2 YFSETQ. V gave up 5 bases and J gave up 0 bases, with 13 bases separating them. The DNA for the CDR3 is TGCGCCAGCAGGGCGGCCGGACGGAGCACAGATACGCAGTATTTT. Residues: CASRAAGRSTDTQYF.

This sequence joins TRBV2 and TRBJ1-3, with no clear D. Per the germline V gene, CDR1 is SNHLY and CDR2 is FYNNEI. V lost 1 base and J 0 bases, leaving 10 bases between the germline ends. The CDR3 runs 16 residues. In DNA form, the CDR3 reads TGTGCCAGCAGTGAAGACAGAAAAAGCTCTGGAAACACCATATATTTT. Encoded protein: CASSEDRKSSGNTIYF.

This chain joins TRBV7-2 and TRBJ1-6; a possible D gene is TRBD1 (6 bases). CDR3 length equals 14 residues. CDR1 and CDR2 (germline): SGHTA, FQGNSA. Trimming removed 1 base at V and 9 bases at J, with 10 bases between. This CDR3 reads CASSLGGGGSPLHF. Written as DNA, the CDR3 is TGTGCCAGCAGCTTAGGAGGGGGGGGTTCACCCCTCCACTTT.

The chain has TRBV2 and TRBJ2-2; D remains unclear. The CDR3 contains 13 residues. V lost 5 bases to trimming and J lost 6 bases, with 10 bases between them. Germline V gene lookup returns CDR1 SNHLY and CDR2 FYNNEI. As DNA, the CDR3 is TGTGCCAGCAGTCTTCACAGCCCCGGGGAGCTGTTTTTT. This sequence encodes CASSLHSPGELFF.

The CDR3 region is CASRGLAGSGELFF. In DNA, the CDR3 is TGTGCCAGCAGGGGACTAGCGGGCTCCGGGGAGCTGTTTTTT. V gene TRBV6-5 combines with J gene TRBJ2-2; 12 nucleotides align to TRBD2. This CDR3 has 14 residues. Trimming removed 6 bases from V and 6 bases from J; junction bases left unmatched: 2. The V gene's germline CDR1 is MNHEY and CDR2 SVGAGI.

V gene TRBV7-9 combines with J gene TRBJ2-3, with D possibly TRBD2 on 5 matching bases. The V end was cut by 5 bases, the J end by 2 bases, with 14 bases between. Germline lookup yields CDR1 SEHNR and CDR2 FQNEAQ (reference sequence). The CDR3 contains 15 residues. Here the CDR3 reads CASSPTERSTDTQYF. The CDR3 DNA follows: TGTGCCAGCAGCCCCACGGAGCGGTCCACAGATACGCAGTATTTT.

The V gene is TRBV7-2, the J gene TRBJ2-7; D is ambiguous. CDR1 SGHTA and CDR2 FQGNSA come from the germline V gene. This CDR3 has 11 residues. V lost 5 bases and J lost 2, with 4 bases in between. The CDR3 loop reads CASSLTYEQYF. For the CDR3, the DNA is TGTGCCAGCAGCCTTACCTACGAGCAGTACTTC.

This chain connects TRBV5-1 to TRBJ2-1; 8 bases are shared with TRBD2. There are 15 residues in the CDR3. Germline V gene lookup returns CDR1 SGHRS and CDR2 YFSETQ. With 4 bases clipped from V and 7 bases from J, the junction kept 10 bases outside the gene matches. CDR3 sequence: CASSPRGERENEQFF. The CDR3 nucleotides read TGCGCCAGCAGCCCCCGGGGGGAGCGGGAGAATGAGCAGTTCTTC.

This rearrangement joins TRBV25-1 to TRBJ1-2, with TRBD1 identical over 11 bases. Germline trimming cut 6 bases from V and 8 bases from J; bases unmatched to any gene: 8. Looked up from germline, CDR1 is MGHDK and CDR2 is SYGVNS. The CDR3 has 14 amino acids. The CDR3 spells CASRVPGTGGGYTF. In nucleotides, the CDR3 is TGTGCCAGCAGGGTACCGGGGACAGGGGGAGGCTACACCTTC.

This clone occurred once. The chain links TRBV4-3 to TRBJ2-6, with 9 positions matching TRBD1. With 5 bases clipped from V and 4 bases from J, the junction kept 3 bases outside the gene matches. This CDR3 is built from 15 residues. Germline CDR1 and CDR2: LGHNA and YSLEER. The CDR3 sequence is CASSFGTGGANVLTF. CDR3 DNA sequence: TGCGCCAGCAGCTTTGGGACAGGGGGGGCCAACGTCCTGACTTTC.

The CDR3 protein is CASSFGFGVRVEKLFF. In DNA, the CDR3 is TGTGCCAGCAGCTTTGGTTTCGGGGTGCGGGTTGAAAAACTGTTTTTT. J is TRBJ1-4 and V is TRBV7-9, with D unclear. V lost 3 bases to trimming and J lost 7 bases, with 18 bases between them. The V gene's germline CDR1 is SEHNR and CDR2 FQNEAQ (reference sequence). The CDR3 sequence is 16 residues long.

This sequence joins TRBV7-9 and TRBJ1-6; a weak D match, TRBD1 (5 bases). Germline V gene lookup returns CDR1 SEHNR and CDR2 FQNEAQ (reference sequence). This CDR3 has 12 residues. Trimming removed 9 bases at V and 7 bases at J, with 10 bases between. Here the CDR3 DNA reads TGTGCCAGAAAACAGGTGAATTCACCCCTCCACTTT. Its protein is CARKQVNSPLHF.